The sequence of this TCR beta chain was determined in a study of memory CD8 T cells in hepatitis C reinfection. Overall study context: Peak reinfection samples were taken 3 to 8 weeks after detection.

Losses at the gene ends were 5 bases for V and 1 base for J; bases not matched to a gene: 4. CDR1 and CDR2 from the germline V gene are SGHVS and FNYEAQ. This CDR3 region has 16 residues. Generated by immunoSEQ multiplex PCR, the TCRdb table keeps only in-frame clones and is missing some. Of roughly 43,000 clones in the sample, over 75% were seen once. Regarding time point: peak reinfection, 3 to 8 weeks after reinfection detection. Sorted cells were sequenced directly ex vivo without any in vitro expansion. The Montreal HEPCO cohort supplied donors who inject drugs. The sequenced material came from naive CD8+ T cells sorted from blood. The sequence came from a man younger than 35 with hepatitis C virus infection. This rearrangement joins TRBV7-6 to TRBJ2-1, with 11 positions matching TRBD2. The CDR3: CASSQVAGGSYNEQFF. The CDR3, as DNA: TGTGCCAGCAGCCAAGTAGCGGGGGGGTCCTACAATGAGCAGTTCTTC.